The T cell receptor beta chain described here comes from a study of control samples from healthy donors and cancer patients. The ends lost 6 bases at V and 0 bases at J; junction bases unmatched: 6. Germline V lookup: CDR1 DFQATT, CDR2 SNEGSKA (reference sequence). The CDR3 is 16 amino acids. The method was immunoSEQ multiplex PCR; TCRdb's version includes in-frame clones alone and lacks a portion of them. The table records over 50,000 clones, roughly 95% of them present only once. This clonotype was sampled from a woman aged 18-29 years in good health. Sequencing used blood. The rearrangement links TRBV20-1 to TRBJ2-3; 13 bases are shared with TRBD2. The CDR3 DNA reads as TGCAGTGCCAGTGGGACTAGCGGGGTTAGCACAGATACGCAGTATTTT. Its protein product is CSASGTSGVSTDTQYF.